The sequence of this T cell receptor beta chain was determined in a study of blood T cell repertoires in COVID-19. The overall study: T cells, B-cell-depleted T cells, or PBMCs supplied cDNA or gDNA.

Original handling: Counts of nucleated cells, estimated from reference gene primer amplification, were obtained. Sequencing was performed with immunoSEQ multiplex PCR; in TCRdb, only in-frame clones are kept and a portion is missing. V and J calls and clone size are given by that table; D and trimming were obtained from the DNA. The sample includes over 250,000 clones, roughly 80% of them seen just once. Participants were aged roughly 18 to 90 years, lived in over 20 US areas, and enrolled virtually. Which cohort a participant joined came from the clinical history participants gave. CDR1 and CDR2 (germline): SGHKS, YYEKEE (reference sequence). The CDR3 loop spans 16 amino acids. V gave up 1 base and J gave up 5 bases; unmatched junction bases: 7.

The clonotype comes from a man aged 35-49 years who had been exposed to COVID-19. The sample was PBMCs or T cells enriched from blood (not recorded which). V is TRBV5-5 and J is TRBJ2-3; TRBD2 aligns across 10 bases. The CDR3 spells CASSLSIAGGLDTQYF. DNA for the CDR3: TGTGCCAGCAGCTTGTCGATAGCGGGAGGACTAGATACGCAGTATTTT.